This note documents a single TCR beta chain sequence. Its cognate antigen is unknown. TCRdb passed the reads through MiXCR, listing each CDR3 protein once. The top ten clones hold roughly 70% of a sample with around 95,000 distinct CDR3 sequences, about 29% of them seen once. The data were taken from a study of T cell repertoires in cytomegalovirus infection. Study summary: Peptides in the study included HLA-C-restricted and HLA-B-restricted CMV epitopes. Indications of both CMV infection and matching HLA type were provided by public TCR beta signatures. Study results and limitations: Summed frequency of public TCR beta families distinguished CMV carriers with the relevant HLA.

The CDR3 is made up of 13 amino acids. Deletions cut 7 bases from V and 1 base from J, with 10 bases between. The chain links TRBV12-3 or TRBV12-4 to TRBJ1-1; D remains ambiguous. The receptor comes from a human donor in good health (CMV status not recorded). Some clones in this sample may be carry-over from other donors' samples. Material: CD8+ T cells from cultured PBMCs, obtained from culture after CMV antigen stimulation. The CDR3 region is CASNQTPNTEAFF. The CDR3 DNA is TGTGCCAGCAATCAGACACCGAACACTGAAGCTTTCTTT.